The 26 T cell receptor beta chains in this list originate from one sample, sequenced in a study of cytomegalovirus exposure and HLA in healthy donors. This PCR relied on a set of 60 Vbeta primers and 13 Jbeta primers. Using immunoSEQ multiplex PCR, the repertoire was profiled, and TCRdb retains in-frame clones only, with some absent. The profile shows roughly 180,000 clones, about 75% of them singletons. Source material: PBMCs. The origin of the receptors is a middle-aged man in good health and CMV-seropositive.

A remark on this clone: A junction boundary mismatches the germline segment, possibly from a read error. The chain uses TRBV4-1 and TRBJ2-7, with 8 positions matching TRBD2. This CDR3 has 15 amino acids. The germline CDR1 and CDR2 sequences are MGHRA and YSYEKL. CDR3 DNA: TGCGTCAGCAGCCAAGAGAGCGGCGGGGGGCGGGAGCAGTACTTC. This gives the protein CVSSQESGGGREQYF.

The rearrangement uses TRBV4-2 and TRBJ1-4, with D tentatively TRBD1 (6 bases). CDR3 length: 20 residues. CDR1 and CDR2 from the germline V gene are LGHNA and YNFKEQ. The V end lost 0 bases, the J end lost 1 base, and 21 bases lay between the germline ends. Here the CDR3 reads CASSQDKLDGGARTNEKLFF. The CDR3 DNA sequence: TGTGCCAGCAGCCAAGATAAATTAGATGGGGGGGCGCGAACTAATGAAAAACTGTTTTTT.

This chain links TRBV7-9 with TRBJ1-3; the match to TRBD1 covers 12 bases. CDR3 length: 18 amino acids. Germline values: CDR1 SEHNR, CDR2 FQNEAQ (reference sequence). The J segment lost 1 base and the V segment lost 6 bases, leaving 10 bases of the junction unmatched. The CDR3 DNA follows: TGTGCCAGCAGACCGGGGACAGGGGGCGAATTTTCTGGAAACACCATATATTTT. This encodes CASRPGTGGEFSGNTIYF. Supplemented by reference TRBV7-9 and TRBJ1-3, the full variable domain reads DTGVSQNPRHKITKRGQNVTFRCDPISEHNRLYWYRQTLGQGPEFLTYFQNEAQLEKSRLLSDRFSAERPKGSFSTLEIQRTEQGDSAMYLCASRPGTGGEFSGNTIYFGEGSWLTVV.

The chain couples TRBV10-3 to TRBJ1-2; 7 bases line up with TRBD1. Germline assignment: CDR1 ENHRY and CDR2 SYGVKD. V dropped 3 bases and J dropped 3; count of bases not matched to a gene: 4. The CDR3 runs to 14 residues. CDR3 loop: CAISDRQGHYGYTF. CDR3 bases: TGTGCCATCAGTGATAGACAGGGTCACTATGGCTACACCTTC.

This clone was detected once. The chain uses TRBV7-8 and TRBJ2-4; D is uncertain. Germline V gene sequence: CDR1 SGHVS, CDR2 FQNEAQ. The germline V and J ends were trimmed by 1 base and 14 bases, with 3 bases remaining between them. The CDR3 totals 9 residues. DNA of the CDR3: TGTGCCAGCAGCTTAGTAGAGTACTTC. Encoded protein: CASSLVEYF. Drawing the rest from reference TRBV7-8 and TRBJ2-4, the complete variable domain is GAGVSQSPRYKVAKRGQDVALRCDPISGHVSLFWYQQALGQGPEFLTYFQNEAQLDKSGLPSDRFFAERPEGSVSTLKIQRTQQEDSAVYLCASSLVEYFGAGTRLSVL.

This chain links TRBV7-2 with TRBJ1-4, with D perhaps TRBD1 (5 bases). The germline V and J ends were trimmed by 2 bases and 4 bases, with 14 bases remaining between them. From germline, CDR1 is SGHTA and CDR2 FQGNSA. The CDR3 has 16 residues. DNA of the CDR3: TGTGCCAGCAGCTTATTCCCCACAGGAAATAATGAAAAACTGTTTTTT. Translation gives CASSLFPTGNNEKLFF.

The rearrangement joins TRBV28 to TRBJ1-6; possible D gene TRBD1, 6 bases. Trimming pared 6 bases from V and 10 bases from J, leaving 10 bases between. Germline V gene data show CDR1 as MDHEN and CDR2 as SYDVKM. The CDR3 extends over 12 amino acids. The CDR3 spells CASSRGTSPLHF. The CDR3 DNA reads as TGTGCCAGCAGCAGGGGAACCTCACCCCTCCACTTT.

This chain uses TRBV4-1 with TRBJ2-1; the D gene is possibly TRBD1 (5 bases). This CDR3 is built from 14 residues. The V gene lost 1 base and the J gene lost 2 bases, with 6 bases spanning the gap. In germline, CDR1 is MGHRA, CDR2 YSYEKL. The CDR3 reads CASSQADTYNEQFF. CDR3 sequence (DNA): TGCGCCAGCAGCCAAGCGGACACCTACAATGAGCAGTTCTTC.

The V gene is TRBV7-2, the J gene TRBJ2-7, with D unresolved. This CDR3 is 12 amino acids long. V lost 2 bases and J lost 3, with 5 bases in between. In germline, CDR1 is SGHTA, CDR2 FQGNSA. CDR3 residues: CASSLPGYEQYF. The CDR3 DNA sequence: TGTGCCAGCAGCTTACCCGGCTACGAGCAGTACTTC.

Details on this clone: This same CDR3 is encoded by further DNA sequences in the sample. This chain links TRBV5-1 with TRBJ1-2; the D gene is possibly TRBD1 (5 bases). The germline CDR1 and CDR2 sequences are SGHRS and YFSETQ. Deletions cut 0 bases from V and 5 bases from J, with 8 bases between. CDR3 length: 13 residues. The CDR3 reads CASSLEGDYGYTF. DNA for the CDR3: TGCGCCAGCAGCTTGGAAGGGGATTATGGCTACACCTTC.

This chain joins TRBV11-2 and TRBJ2-6, with D tentatively TRBD2 (7 bases). The CDR3 spans 19 residues. The V and J ends lost 5 bases and 1 base respectively, with 21 bases between them. Germline V gene lookup returns CDR1 SGHAT and CDR2 FQNNGV. This CDR3 is CASSRGPRGAGSGANVLTF. CDR3 coding DNA: TGTGCCAGCAGCCGCGGTCCCCGGGGGGCAGGGTCTGGGGCCAACGTCCTGACTTTC.

V is TRBV28 and J is TRBJ2-5; 7 positions match TRBD1. CDR1 MDHEN and CDR2 SYDVKM come from the germline V gene. The CDR3 length is 14 residues. V was clipped by 6 bases and J by 2 bases; unmatched bases: 6. The CDR3 protein is CASSSGQPQETQYF. CDR3 DNA: TGTGCCAGCAGCTCGGGACAGCCTCAAGAGACCCAGTACTTC.

This clone was picked up one time. The J gene is TRBJ2-5, the V gene TRBV5-4; 9 nucleotides agree with TRBD2. Germline V gene data show CDR1 as SGHNT and CDR2 as YYREEE (reference sequence). The CDR3 loop spans 15 amino acids. Germline trimming cut 2 bases from V and 4 bases from J; bases unmatched to any gene: 6. The CDR3 nucleotides read TGTGCCAGCAGCTTTAATAGCGGGGGCCGAGAGACCCAGTACTTC. Residues: CASSFNSGGRETQYF.

This clone showed up just a few times. This rearrangement joins TRBV11-3 to TRBJ2-3, with no clear D. The CDR3 contains 16 residues. Germline values: CDR1 SGHNT, CDR2 YENEEA. The V and J ends lost 1 base and 0 bases respectively, with 11 bases between them. CDR3 DNA sequence: TGTGCCAGCAGCTTAGGACGGAGCTTTAGCACAGATACGCAGTATTTT. Translation gives CASSLGRSFSTDTQYF.

The chain is built from TRBV7-3 and TRBJ2-5; 7 nucleotides line up with TRBD2. The V segment lost 1 base and the J segment 4 bases; nucleotides outside the gene matches: 0. Per germline, CDR1 SGHTA and CDR2 FQGTGA. The CDR3 loop spans 13 amino acids. The CDR3 region is CASSLSGGETQYF. The CDR3 DNA follows: TGTGCCAGCAGCTTAAGCGGGGGAGAGACCCAGTACTTC. Using reference TRBV7-3 and TRBJ2-5 for the parts outside the CDR3, the full variable domain is GAGVSQTPSNKVTEKGKYVELRCDPISGHTALYWYRQSLGQGPEFLIYFQGTGAADDSGLPNDRFFAVRPEGSVSTLKIQRTERGDSAVYLCASSLSGGETQYFGPGTRLLVL.

This clone has a single count. The V gene is TRBV28, the J gene TRBJ1-2, with TRBD1 matching 9 bases. Germline CDR1 MDHEN, CDR2 SYDVKM. The CDR3 totals 17 residues. V was pared by 1 base and J by 0 bases, with 6 bases of the junction left unmatched. DNA for the CDR3: TGTGCCAGCAGTTTATACGGGACAGGGCTTACTAACTATGGCTACACCTTC. It translates to CASSLYGTGLTNYGYTF.

The chain uses TRBV7-3 and TRBJ2-2; weak D call: TRBD1 (6 bases). V lost 6 bases and J lost 4, with 12 bases in between. Per germline, CDR1 SGHTA and CDR2 FQGTGA. The CDR3 runs to 14 residues. The CDR3 DNA reads as TGTGCCAGCAGACAGGGAAAGGGCACCGGGGAGCTGTTTTTT. It specifies CASRQGKGTGELFF.

This clone was observed once. The chain has TRBV5-6 and TRBJ2-1, with D perhaps matching TRBD1 (6 bases). The CDR3 totals 13 residues. Germline V gene lookup returns CDR1 SGHDT and CDR2 YYEEEE. V lost 4 bases and J 4 bases, leaving 9 bases between the germline ends. CDR3 protein: CASSKDSYNEQFF. The CDR3 DNA reads TGTGCCAGCAGCAAGGACAGTTACAATGAGCAGTTCTTC. The full variable domain, with the rest looked up from reference TRBV5-6 and TRBJ2-1, is DAGVTQSPTHLIKTRGQQVTLRCSPKSGHDTVSWYQQALGQGPQFIFQYYEEEERQRGNFPDRFSGHQFPNYSSELNVNALLLGDSALYLCASSKDSYNEQFFGPGTRLTVL.

This chain links TRBV5-6 with TRBJ2-5; TRBD2 agrees at 9 bases. Looked up from germline, CDR1 is SGHDT and CDR2 is YYEEEE. V shed 3 bases and J 5 bases; nucleotides not matched to a gene: 2. This CDR3 contains 13 residues. The DNA for the CDR3 is TGTGCCAGCAGCTACAGCGGGGGGGAGACCCAGTACTTC. Translating gives CASSYSGGETQYF. The whole variable domain, remainder taken from reference TRBV5-6 and TRBJ2-5, is DAGVTQSPTHLIKTRGQQVTLRCSPKSGHDTVSWYQQALGQGPQFIFQYYEEEERQRGNFPDRFSGHQFPNYSSELNVNALLLGDSALYLCASSYSGGETQYFGPGTRLLVL.

The gene calls are TRBV18 and TRBJ2-7; 9 bases agree with TRBD1. CDR1 and CDR2 (germline): KGHSH, LQKENI. The CDR3 covers 16 residues. The V gene end was trimmed by 1 base and the J gene end by 0 bases; junction bases not matched to a gene: 4. Here the CDR3 reads CASSPLGTGSSYEQYF. As DNA, the CDR3 is TGTGCCAGCTCACCACTCGGGACAGGGAGCTCCTACGAGCAGTACTTC.

This rearrangement joins TRBV27 to TRBJ1-1; TRBD1 aligns across 7 bases. CDR1 and CDR2 from the germline V gene are MNHEY and SMNVEV (reference sequence). The CDR3 contains 17 residues. V lost 5 bases, J lost 4 bases, and 16 bases stayed unmatched. CDR3 sequence (DNA): TGTGCCAGCAGTCCCAACCACCCCAGGGGGTTGGGCACTGAAGCTTTCTTT. Translated, it gives CASSPNHPRGLGTEAFF.

This clone was observed once. The chain joins TRBV5-6 to TRBJ1-3; 8 bases are shared with TRBD1. The CDR3 runs 15 residues. After removal of 3 bases from V and 8 bases from J, the junction contained 10 bases not matched to a gene. Germline-derived CDR1 and CDR2 are SGHDT and YYEEEE. The CDR3 DNA is TGTGCCAGCAGCTCCGCTTACAGGGGGATAGACACCATATATTTT. It codes for CASSSAYRGIDTIYF.

This chain links TRBV28 with TRBJ1-5; 7 bases are a match to TRBD1. Germline CDR1 and CDR2: MDHEN and SYDVKM. V lost 6 bases to trimming and J lost 0 bases; unmatched junction nucleotides: 5. This CDR3 is built from 15 residues. The CDR3 reads CASRTGFYSNQPQHF. In nucleotides, the CDR3 is TGTGCCAGCAGGACAGGGTTTTATAGCAATCAGCCCCAGCATTTT.

This clone was recorded at least ten times. The V call is TRBV6-1, the J call TRBJ1-5; 7 nucleotides agree with TRBD1. The CDR3 has 18 residues. The germline CDR1 and CDR2 sequences are MNHNS and SASEGT. The junction had 10 bases not matched to a gene; V was cut back by 2 bases and J by 0 bases. DNA for the CDR3: TGTGCCAGCAGTGAATCTCTGGGGGACAGAACTAGCAATCAGCCCCAGCATTTT. Residues: CASSESLGDRTSNQPQHF.

The rearrangement links TRBV5-1 to TRBJ1-1; TRBD1 aligns across 7 bases. CDR1 SGHRS and CDR2 YFSETQ come from the germline V gene. The CDR3 length is 16 residues. V was pared by 4 bases and J by 0 bases, with 9 bases of the junction left unmatched. CDR3 sequence: CASSGGQVSMNTEAFF. CDR3 nucleotides: TGCGCCAGCAGCGGCGGACAGGTGTCTATGAACACTGAAGCTTTCTTT.

The J gene is TRBJ2-4, the V gene TRBV6-1; 14 nucleotides line up with TRBD2. Germline V gene lookup returns CDR1 MNHNS and CDR2 SASEGT. V dropped 2 bases and J dropped 0; count of bases not matched to a gene: 6. The CDR3 consists of 19 residues. The CDR3 region is CASSESGLAGGVAKNIQYF. DNA of the CDR3: TGTGCCAGCAGTGAAAGTGGACTAGCGGGGGGCGTAGCCAAAAACATTCAGTACTTC.